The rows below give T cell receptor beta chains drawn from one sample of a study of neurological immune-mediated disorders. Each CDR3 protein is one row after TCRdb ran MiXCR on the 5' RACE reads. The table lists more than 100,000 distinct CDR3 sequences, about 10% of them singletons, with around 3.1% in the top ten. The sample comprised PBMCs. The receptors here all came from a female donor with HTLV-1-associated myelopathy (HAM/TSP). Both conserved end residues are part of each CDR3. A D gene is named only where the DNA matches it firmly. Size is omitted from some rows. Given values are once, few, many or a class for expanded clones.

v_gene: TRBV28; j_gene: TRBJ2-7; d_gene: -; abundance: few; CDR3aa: CASRGGSSYEQYF; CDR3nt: TGTGCCAGCAGGGGAGGTAGCTCCTACGAGCAGTACTTC
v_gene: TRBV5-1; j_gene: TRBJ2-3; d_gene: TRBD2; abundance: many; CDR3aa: CASSLADSTDTQYF; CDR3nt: TGCGCCAGCAGCCTAGCGGATAGCACAGATACGCAGTATTTT
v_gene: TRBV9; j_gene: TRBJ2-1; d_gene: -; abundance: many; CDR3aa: CASESDETPVQTEQFF; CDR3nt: TGTGCCAGCGAGAGTGATGAGACACCGGTACAAACTGAGCAGTTCTTC
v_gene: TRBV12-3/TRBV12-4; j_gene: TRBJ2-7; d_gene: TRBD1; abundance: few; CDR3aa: CASSIQGSYEQYF; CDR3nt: TGTGCCAGCAGTATACAGGGGTCCTACGAGCAGTACTTC
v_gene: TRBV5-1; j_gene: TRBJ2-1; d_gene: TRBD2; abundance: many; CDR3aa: CASSLGLLTNYNEQFF; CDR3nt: TGCGCCAGCAGCCTGGGACTACTAACGAACTACAATGAGCAGTTCTTC
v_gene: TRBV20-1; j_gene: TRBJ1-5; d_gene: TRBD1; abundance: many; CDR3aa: CSAPDRGHHNQPQHF; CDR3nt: TGCAGTGCCCCGGACAGGGGGCACCACAATCAGCCCCAGCATTTT
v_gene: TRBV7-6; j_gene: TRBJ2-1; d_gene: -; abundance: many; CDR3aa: CASSLALGYNEQFF; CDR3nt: TGTGCCAGCAGCTTAGCGCTGGGGTACAATGAGCAGTTCTTC
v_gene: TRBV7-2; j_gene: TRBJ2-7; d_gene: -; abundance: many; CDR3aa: CASSLDLSDPGGPYEQYF; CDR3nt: TGTGCCAGCAGCTTAGACCTGAGTGATCCCGGGGGCCCTTACGAGCAGTACTTC
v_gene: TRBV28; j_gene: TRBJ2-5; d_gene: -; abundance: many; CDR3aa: CAMGQNQETQYF; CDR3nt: TGTGCCATGGGGCAGAACCAAGAGACCCAGTACTTC
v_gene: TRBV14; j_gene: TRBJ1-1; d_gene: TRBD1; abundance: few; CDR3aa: CASSAKTGVDTEAFF; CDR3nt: TGTGCCAGCAGCGCTAAAACAGGGGTCGACACTGAAGCTTTCTTT
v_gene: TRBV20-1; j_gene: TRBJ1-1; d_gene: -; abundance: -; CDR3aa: CSAPGQPLNTEAFF; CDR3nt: TGCAGTGCCCCGGGGCAGCCCCTGAACACTGAAGCTTTCTTT
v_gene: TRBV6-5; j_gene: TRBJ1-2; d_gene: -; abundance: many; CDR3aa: CASSYDFGNYGYTF; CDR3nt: TGTGCCAGCAGTTACGACTTTGGGAACTATGGCTACACCTTC
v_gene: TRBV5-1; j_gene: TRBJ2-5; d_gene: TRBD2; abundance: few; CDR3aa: CASSSGLGEETQYF; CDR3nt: TGCGCCAGCAGCTCCGGACTAGGGGAGGAGACCCAGTACTTC
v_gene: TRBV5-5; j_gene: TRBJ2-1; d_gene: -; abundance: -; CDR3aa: CASSLHLACGGGYEQFF; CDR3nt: TGTGCCAGCAGCCTACACTTAGCTTGCGGGGGCGGTTATGAGCAGTTCTTC
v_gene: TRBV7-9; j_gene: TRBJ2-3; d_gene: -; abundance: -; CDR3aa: CASSPGRGQITDTQYF; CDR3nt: TGTGCCAGCAGCCCGGGTCGGGGGCAGATAACAGATACGCAGTATTTT
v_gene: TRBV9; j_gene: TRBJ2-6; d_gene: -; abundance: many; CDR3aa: CASSPGDSGANVLTF; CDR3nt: TGTGCCAGCAGCCCTGGCGACTCTGGGGCCAACGTCCTGACTTTC
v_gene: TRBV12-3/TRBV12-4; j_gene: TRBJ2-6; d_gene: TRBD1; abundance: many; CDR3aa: CASSFRGRGANVLTF; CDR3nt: TGTGCCAGCAGTTTTAGGGGGCGAGGGGCCAACGTCCTGACTTTC
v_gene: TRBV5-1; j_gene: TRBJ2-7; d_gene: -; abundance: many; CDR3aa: CASSLTQGQQYF; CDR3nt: TGCGCCAGCAGCCTGACACAGGGCCAGCAGTACTTC
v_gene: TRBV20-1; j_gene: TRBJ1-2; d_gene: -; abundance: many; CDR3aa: CSARVGGPERYTF; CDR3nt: TGCAGTGCTAGAGTCGGCGGGCCCGAACGCTACACCTTC
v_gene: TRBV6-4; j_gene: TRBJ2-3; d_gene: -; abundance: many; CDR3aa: CASSDAGVPTDTQYF; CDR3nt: TGTGCCAGCAGTGACGCAGGGGTGCCCACAGATACGCAGTATTTT
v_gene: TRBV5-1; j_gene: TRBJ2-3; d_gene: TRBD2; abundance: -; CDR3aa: CASSLLTSGDTQYF; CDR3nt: TGCGCCAGCAGCCTCCTAACTAGCGGAGATACGCAGTATTTT
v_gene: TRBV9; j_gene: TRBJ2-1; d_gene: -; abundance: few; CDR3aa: CASSVRDGLENEQFF; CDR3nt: TGTGCCAGCAGCGTCCGGGACGGCCTGGAAAATGAGCAGTTCTTC
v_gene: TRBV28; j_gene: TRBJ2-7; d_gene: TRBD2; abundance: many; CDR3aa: CASSAASGGFYEQYF; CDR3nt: TGTGCCAGCAGTGCCGCTAGCGGGGGGTTTTACGAGCAGTACTTC
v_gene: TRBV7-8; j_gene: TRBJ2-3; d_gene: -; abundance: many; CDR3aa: CASSFRTSGRTQYF; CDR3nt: TGTGCCAGCAGCTTCCGAACGTCCGGGCGTACGCAGTATTTT
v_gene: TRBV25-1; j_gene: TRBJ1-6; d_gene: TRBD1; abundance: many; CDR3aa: CASSEWAGGYNSPLHF; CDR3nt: TGTGCCAGCAGTGAATGGGCAGGGGGGTATAATTCACCCCTCCACTTT
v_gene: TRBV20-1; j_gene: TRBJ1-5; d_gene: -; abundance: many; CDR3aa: CSAFSPQGSNQPQHF; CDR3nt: TGCAGTGCTTTTTCCCCACAGGGAAGCAATCAGCCCCAGCATTTT
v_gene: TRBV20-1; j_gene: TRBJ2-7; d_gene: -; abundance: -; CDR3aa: CSADIQWGINAQYF; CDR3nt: TGCAGCGCCGATATACAATGGGGTATCAACGCGCAGTACTTC
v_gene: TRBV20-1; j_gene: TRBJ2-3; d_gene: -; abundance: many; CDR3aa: CSARDPGQTTDTQYF; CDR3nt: TGCAGTGCTAGAGACCCGGGGCAGACCACAGATACGCAGTATTTT
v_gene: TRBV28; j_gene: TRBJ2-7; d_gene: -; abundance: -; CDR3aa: CASRSNYEQYF; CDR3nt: TGTGCCAGCAGGTCGAACTACGAGCAGTACTTC
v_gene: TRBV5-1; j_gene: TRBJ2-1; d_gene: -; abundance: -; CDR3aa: CASSVSNEQFF; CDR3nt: TGCGCCAGCAGCGTGAGCAATGAGCAGTTCTTC
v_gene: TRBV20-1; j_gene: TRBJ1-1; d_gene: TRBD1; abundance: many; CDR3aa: CSARRVGTGDTEAFF; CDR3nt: TGCAGTGCTAGGAGGGTTGGGACAGGGGACACTGAAGCTTTCTTT
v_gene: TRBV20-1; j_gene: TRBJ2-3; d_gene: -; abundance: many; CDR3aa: CSARVGSTTDTQYF; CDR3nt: TGCAGTGCTAGAGTCGGGTCTACCACAGATACGCAGTATTTT
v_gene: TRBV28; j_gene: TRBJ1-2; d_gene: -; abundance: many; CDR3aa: CASSPPLVYGYTF; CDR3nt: TGTGCCAGCAGCCCCCCCCTAGTCTATGGCTACACCTTC
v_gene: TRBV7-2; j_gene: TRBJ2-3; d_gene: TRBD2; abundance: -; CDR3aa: CASSFGTSGGRIDTQYF; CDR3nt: TGTGCCAGCAGCTTTGGGACTAGCGGGGGGCGAATAGATACGCAGTATTTT
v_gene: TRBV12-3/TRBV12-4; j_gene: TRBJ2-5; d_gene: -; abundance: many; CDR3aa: CASSRTGWETQYF; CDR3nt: TGTGCCAGCAGCCGAACAGGGTGGGAGACCCAGTACTTC
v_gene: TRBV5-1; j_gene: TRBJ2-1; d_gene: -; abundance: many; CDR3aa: CASSLRDRRNEQFF; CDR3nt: TGCGCCAGCAGCTTGCGCGACCGAAGGAATGAGCAGTTCTTC
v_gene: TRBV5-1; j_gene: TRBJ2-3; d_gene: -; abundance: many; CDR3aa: CASSSAPGGSPSTDTQYF; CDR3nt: TGCGCCAGCAGCTCCGCCCCTGGGGGCTCCCCTAGCACAGATACGCAGTATTTT
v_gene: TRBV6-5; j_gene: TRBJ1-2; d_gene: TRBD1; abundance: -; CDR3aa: CASSYATGTGTYGYTF; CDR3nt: TGTGCCAGCAGTTACGCTACCGGGACAGGGACCTATGGCTACACCTTC
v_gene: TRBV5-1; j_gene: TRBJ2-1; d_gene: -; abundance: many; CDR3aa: CASSLEKGSSYNEQFF; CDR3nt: TGCGCCAGCAGCTTGGAAAAGGGGAGCTCCTACAATGAGCAGTTCTTC
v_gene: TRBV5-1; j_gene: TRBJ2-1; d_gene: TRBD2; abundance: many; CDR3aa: CASSFRGGTYNEQFF; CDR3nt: TGCGCCAGCAGCTTTCGGGGGGGCACGTACAATGAGCAGTTCTTC
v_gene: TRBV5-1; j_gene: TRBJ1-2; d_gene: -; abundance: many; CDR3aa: CASSLGGLGYGYTF; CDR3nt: TGCGCCAGCAGCCTGGGGGGGCTCGGCTATGGCTACACCTTC
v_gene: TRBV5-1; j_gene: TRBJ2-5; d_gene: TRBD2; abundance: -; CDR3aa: CASSILLSGGETQYF; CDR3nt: TGCGCCAGCAGCATCCTACTAAGCGGGGGGGAGACCCAGTACTTC
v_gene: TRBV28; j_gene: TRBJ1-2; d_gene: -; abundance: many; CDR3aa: CASSLFGYGYTF; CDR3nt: TGTGCCAGCAGTTTATTTGGGTATGGCTACACCTTC
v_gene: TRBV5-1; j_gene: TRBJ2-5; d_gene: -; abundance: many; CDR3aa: CASSLEGSLRAQYF; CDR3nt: TGCGCCAGCAGCTTGGAGGGCAGTTTAAGGGCCCAGTACTTC
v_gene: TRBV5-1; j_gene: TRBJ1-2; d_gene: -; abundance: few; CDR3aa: CASSPYLADTLAGYTF; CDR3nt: TGCGCCAGCAGCCCTTACCTTGCAGACACTCTGGCTGGCTACACCTTC
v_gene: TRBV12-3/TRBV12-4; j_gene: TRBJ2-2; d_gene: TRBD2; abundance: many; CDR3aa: CASSTLAGGTGELFF; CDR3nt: TGTGCCAGCAGCACACTAGCGGGGGGGACCGGGGAGCTGTTTTTT
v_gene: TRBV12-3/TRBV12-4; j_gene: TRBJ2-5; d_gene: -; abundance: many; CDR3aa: CASRRTEKETQYF; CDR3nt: TGTGCCAGCAGGCGGACAGAAAAAGAGACCCAGTACTTC
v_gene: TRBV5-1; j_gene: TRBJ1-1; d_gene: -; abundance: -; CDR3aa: CANSPLGIGCSTEAFF; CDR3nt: TGCGCCAACAGCCCACTTGGTATTGGGTGCAGCACTGAAGCTTTCTTT
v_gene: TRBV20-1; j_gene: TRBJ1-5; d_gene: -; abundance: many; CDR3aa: CSARGSDYSNQPQHF; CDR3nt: TGCAGTGCTAGAGGGAGCGACTATAGCAATCAGCCCCAGCATTTT
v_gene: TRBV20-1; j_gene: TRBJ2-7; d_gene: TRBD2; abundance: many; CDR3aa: CSARDLGRGVSYEQYF; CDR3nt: TGCAGTGCTAGAGACTTGGGGCGGGGGGTTTCCTACGAGCAGTACTTC
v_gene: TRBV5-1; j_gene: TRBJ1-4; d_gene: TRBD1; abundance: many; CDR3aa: CASSPGQGNEKLFF; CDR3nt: TGCGCCAGCAGCCCCGGACAGGGTAATGAAAAACTGTTTTTT
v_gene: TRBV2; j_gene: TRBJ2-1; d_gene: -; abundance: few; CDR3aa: CASRERSVEQFF; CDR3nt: TGTGCCAGCAGGGAACGTAGCGTTGAGCAGTTCTTC
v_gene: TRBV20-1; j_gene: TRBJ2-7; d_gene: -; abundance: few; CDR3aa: CSARPGTYEQYF; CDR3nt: TGCAGTGCTAGGCCGGGTACCTACGAGCAGTACTTC
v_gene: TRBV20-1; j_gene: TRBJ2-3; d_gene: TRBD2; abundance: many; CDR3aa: CSASPGLAGAITDTQYF; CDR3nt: TGCAGTGCTTCACCGGGACTAGCGGGGGCGATCACAGATACGCAGTATTTT
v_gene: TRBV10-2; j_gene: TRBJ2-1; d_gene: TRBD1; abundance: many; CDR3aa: CASSSGTGYNEQFF; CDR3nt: TGCGCCAGCAGCTCCGGGACAGGGTACAATGAGCAGTTCTTC
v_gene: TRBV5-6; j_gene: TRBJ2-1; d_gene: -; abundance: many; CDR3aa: CASSLTDNEQFF; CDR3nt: TGTGCCAGCAGCTTGACAGACAATGAGCAGTTCTTC
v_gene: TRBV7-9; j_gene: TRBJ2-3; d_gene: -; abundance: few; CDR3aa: CASSLSSDTQYF; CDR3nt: TGTGCCAGCAGCCTGAGCTCAGATACGCAGTATTTT
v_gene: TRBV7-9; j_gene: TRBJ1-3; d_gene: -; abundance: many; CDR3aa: CASSAQRLSGNTIYF; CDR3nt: TGTGCCAGCAGCGCGCAGCGCCTCTCTGGAAACACCATATATTTT
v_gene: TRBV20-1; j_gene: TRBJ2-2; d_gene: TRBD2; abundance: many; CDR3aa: CSVLAAGGSGELFF; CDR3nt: TGCAGTGTTTTGGCAGCGGGGGGTTCCGGGGAGCTGTTTTTT